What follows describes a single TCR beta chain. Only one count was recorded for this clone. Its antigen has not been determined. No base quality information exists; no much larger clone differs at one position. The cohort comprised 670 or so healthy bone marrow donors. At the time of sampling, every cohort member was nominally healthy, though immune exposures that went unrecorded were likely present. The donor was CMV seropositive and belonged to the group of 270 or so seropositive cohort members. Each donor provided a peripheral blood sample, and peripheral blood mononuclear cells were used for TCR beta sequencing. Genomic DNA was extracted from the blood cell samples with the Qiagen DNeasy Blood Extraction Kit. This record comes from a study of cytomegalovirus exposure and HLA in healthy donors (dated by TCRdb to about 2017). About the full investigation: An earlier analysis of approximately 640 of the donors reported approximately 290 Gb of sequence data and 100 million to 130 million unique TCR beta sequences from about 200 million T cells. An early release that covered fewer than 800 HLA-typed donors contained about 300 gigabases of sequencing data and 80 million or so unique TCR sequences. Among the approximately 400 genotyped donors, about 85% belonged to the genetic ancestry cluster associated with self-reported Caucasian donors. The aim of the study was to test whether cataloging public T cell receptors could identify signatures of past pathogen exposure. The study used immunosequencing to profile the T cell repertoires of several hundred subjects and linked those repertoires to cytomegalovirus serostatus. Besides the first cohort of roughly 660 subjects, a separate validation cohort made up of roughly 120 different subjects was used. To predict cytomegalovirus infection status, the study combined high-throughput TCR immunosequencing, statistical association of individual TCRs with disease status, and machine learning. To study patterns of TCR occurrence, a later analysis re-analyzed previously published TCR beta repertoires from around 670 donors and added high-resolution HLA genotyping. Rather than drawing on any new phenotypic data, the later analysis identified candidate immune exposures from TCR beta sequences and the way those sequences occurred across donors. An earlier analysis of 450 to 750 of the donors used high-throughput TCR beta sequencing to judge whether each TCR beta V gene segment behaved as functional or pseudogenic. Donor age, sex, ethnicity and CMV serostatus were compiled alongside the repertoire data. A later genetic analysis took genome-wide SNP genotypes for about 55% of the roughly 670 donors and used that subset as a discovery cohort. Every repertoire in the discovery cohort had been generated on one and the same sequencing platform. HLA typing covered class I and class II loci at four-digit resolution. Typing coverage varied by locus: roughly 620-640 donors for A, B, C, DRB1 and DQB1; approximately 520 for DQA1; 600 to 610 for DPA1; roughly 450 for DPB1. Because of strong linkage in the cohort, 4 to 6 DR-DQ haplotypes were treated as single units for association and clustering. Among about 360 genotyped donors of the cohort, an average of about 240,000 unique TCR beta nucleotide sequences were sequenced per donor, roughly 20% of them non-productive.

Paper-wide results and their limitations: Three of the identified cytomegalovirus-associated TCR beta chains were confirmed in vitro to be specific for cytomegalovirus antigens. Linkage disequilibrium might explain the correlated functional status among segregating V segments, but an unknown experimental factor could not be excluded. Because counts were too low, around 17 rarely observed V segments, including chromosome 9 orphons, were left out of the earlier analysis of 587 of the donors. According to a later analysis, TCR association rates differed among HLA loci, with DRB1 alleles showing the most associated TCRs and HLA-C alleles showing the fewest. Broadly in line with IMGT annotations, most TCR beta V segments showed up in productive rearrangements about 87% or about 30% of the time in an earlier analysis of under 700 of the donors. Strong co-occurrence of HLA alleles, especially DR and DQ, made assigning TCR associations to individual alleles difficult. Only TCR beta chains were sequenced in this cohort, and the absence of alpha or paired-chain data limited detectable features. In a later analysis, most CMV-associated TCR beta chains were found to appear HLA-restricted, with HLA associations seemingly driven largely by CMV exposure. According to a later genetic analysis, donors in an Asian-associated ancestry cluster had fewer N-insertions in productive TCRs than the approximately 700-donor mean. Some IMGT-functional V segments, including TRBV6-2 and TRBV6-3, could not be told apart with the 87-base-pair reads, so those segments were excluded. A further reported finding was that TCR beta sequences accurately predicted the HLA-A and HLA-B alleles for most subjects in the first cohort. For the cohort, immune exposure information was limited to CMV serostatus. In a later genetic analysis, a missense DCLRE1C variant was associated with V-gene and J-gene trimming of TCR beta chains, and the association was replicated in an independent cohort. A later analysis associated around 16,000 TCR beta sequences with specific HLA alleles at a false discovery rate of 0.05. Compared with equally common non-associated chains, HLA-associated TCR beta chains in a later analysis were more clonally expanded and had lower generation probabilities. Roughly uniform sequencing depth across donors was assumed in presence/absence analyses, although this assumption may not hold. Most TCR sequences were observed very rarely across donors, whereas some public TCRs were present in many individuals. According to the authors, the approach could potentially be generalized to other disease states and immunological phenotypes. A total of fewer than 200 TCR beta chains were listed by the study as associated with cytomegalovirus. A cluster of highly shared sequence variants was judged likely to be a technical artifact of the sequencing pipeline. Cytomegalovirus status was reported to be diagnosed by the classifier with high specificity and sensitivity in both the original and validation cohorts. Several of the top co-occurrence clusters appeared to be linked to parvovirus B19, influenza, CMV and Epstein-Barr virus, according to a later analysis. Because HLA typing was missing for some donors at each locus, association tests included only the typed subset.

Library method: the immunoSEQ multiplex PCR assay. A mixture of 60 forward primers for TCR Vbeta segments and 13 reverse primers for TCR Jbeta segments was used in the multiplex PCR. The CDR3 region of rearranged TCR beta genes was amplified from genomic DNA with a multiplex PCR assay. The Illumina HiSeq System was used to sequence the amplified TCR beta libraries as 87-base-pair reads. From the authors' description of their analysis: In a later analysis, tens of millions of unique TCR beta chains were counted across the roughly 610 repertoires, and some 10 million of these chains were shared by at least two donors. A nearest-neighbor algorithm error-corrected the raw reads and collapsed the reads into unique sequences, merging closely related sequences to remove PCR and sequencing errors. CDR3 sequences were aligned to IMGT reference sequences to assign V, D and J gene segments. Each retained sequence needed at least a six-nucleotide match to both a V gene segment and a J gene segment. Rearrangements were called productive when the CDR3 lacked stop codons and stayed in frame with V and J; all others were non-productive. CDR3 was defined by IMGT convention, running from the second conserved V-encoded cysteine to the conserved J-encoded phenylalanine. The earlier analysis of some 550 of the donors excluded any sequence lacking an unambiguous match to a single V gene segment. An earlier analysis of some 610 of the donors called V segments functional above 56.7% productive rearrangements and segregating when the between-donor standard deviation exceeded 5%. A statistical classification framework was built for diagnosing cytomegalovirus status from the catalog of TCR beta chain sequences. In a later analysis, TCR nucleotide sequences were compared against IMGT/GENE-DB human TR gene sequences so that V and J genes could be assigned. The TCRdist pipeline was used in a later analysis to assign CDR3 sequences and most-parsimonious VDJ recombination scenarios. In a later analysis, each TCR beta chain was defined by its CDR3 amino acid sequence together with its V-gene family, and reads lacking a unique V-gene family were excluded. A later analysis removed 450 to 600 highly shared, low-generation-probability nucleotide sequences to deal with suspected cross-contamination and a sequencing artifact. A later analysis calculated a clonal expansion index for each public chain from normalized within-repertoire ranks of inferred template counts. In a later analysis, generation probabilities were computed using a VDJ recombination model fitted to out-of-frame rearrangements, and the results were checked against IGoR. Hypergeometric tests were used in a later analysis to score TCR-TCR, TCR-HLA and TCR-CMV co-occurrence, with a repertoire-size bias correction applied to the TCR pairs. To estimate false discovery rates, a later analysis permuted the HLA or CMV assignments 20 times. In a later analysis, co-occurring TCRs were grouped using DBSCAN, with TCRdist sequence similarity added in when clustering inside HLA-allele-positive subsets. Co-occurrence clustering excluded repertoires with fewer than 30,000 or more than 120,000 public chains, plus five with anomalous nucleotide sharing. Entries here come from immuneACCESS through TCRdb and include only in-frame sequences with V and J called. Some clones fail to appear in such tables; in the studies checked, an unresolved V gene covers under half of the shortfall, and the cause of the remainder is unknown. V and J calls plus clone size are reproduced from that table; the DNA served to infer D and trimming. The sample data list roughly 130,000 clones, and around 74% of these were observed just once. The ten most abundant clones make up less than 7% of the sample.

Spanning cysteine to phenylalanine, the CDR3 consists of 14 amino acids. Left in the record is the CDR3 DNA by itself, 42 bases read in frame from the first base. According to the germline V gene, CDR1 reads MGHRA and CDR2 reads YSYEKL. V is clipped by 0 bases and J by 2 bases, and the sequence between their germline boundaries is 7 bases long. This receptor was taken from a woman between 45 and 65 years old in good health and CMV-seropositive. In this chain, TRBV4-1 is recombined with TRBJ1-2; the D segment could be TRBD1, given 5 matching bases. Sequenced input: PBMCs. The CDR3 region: CASSQDRGNYGYTF. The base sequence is TGCGCCAGCAGCCAAGACCGGGGGAACTATGGCTACACCTTC.